This TCR beta chain is from a study of T cells in Graves' hyperthyroidism and ophthalmopathy. This clonotype was detected ten times or more. Antigen: not known. It was considered stable Graves' hyperthyroidism when ophthalmopathy did not progress within 18 months. Uncontrolled infection, other autoimmune disease, pregnancy or lactation led to exclusion. Findings and limits, study-wide: Ophthalmopathy and stable hyperthyroidism were separated by a 13 V-J model. Blood also held most thyroid clonotypes expanded beyond 0.001.

The CDR3 runs to 16 residues. Trimming took 3 bases from V and 3 from J, leaving 15 bases between them. The V gene's germline CDR1 is SNHLY and CDR2 FYNNEI. RNA transcripts yielded amplified TCR beta CDR3 regions. In the first-round RT-PCR of the TCR CDR3, the HTBI primer set was used. TCRdb used MiXCR to reprocess the multiplex PCR reads, holding one entry per CDR3 protein. The table has 460,000 or so distinct CDR3 sequences, about an eighth seen once. This chain connects TRBV2 to TRBJ2-1, with D perhaps TRBD1 or TRBD2 (5 bases each). The specimen was blood. This clonotype originated in a woman aged 18-30 years with Graves' hyperthyroidism. The CDR3 DNA is TGTGCCAGCAGTGAGCACCCAGGGACCAGCTACAATGAGCAGTTCTTC. As protein: CASSEHPGTSYNEQFF.